The 13 T cell receptor beta chains below all came from one sample that was sequenced in a study of control samples from healthy donors and cancer patients (dated by TCRdb to 2020 to 2021). Library preparation was by the immunoSEQ multiplex PCR assay. The source is immuneACCESS, and TCRdb retained only in-frame sequences with V and J called. Part of the clones is not carried over; for the studies checked, unresolved V genes explain less than half of this, and the remainder is unexplained. In all, the sample holds approximately 140,000 clones, and about 90% of those were seen once. The top ten hold more than 6.5% of the sample. Sequencing was done on a sample of blood. These receptors all come from a man younger than 35 in good health.

The J gene is TRBJ1-6, the V gene TRBV6-5; weak D call: TRBD1 (5 bases). Per germline, CDR1 MNHEY and CDR2 SVGAGI. Between the trimmed V and J ends, which lost 4 bases and 8 bases, there was a span of 15 bases. The CDR3 sequence is 15 residues long. CDR3 coding DNA: TGTGCCAGCAGTTCAGCCACAGGATACGATTCACCCCTCCACTTT. It yields the protein CASSSATGYDSPLHF.

The chain links TRBV5-5 to TRBJ1-1; maybe TRBD1 (5 bases). Per germline, CDR1 SGHKS and CDR2 YYEKEE (reference sequence). The CDR3 is made up of 14 amino acids. Trimming stripped 0 bases from V and 4 bases from J, with 10 bases between. CDR3 sequence: CASSLEGTGTEAFF. Here the CDR3 DNA reads TGTGCCAGCAGCTTGGAGGGGACCGGCACTGAAGCTTTCTTT.

In the case of this clone: Because the CDR3 is missing its conserved closing phenylalanine or tryptophan, this is likely a read error. The limits of the CDR3 on the DNA are not certain, so only TCRdb's listed CDR3 is given. This chain connects TRBV11-2 to TRBJ1-1. Counting both end residues, the CDR3 totals 9 amino acids. The germline CDR1 and CDR2 sequences are SGHAT and FQNNGV. The CDR3 is CASRDACPL.

J is TRBJ1-1 and V is TRBV30; TRBD1 might be the D (5 bases). Germline V gene data show CDR1 as GTSNPN and CDR2 as SVGIG (reference sequence). Deletions cut 5 bases from V and 5 bases from J, with 18 bases between. The CDR3 sequence is 14 residues long. As DNA, the CDR3 is TGTGCCTGGTCCGTGGAGGGGCTGGGTACTGAAGCTTTCTTT. Amino acid sequence: CAWSVEGLGTEAFF. The variable domain in full, with the rest retrieved from reference TRBV30 and TRBJ1-1, is SQTIHQWPATLVQPVGSPLSLECTVEGTSNPNLYWYRQAAGRGLQLLFYSVGIGQISSEVPQNLSASRPQDRQFILSSKKLLLSDSGFYLCAWSVEGLGTEAFFGQGTRLTVV.

The CDR3 loop reads CASSEARGTRKKETQYF. DNA of the CDR3: TGTGCCAGCAGTGAAGCGCGAGGGACTAGAAAAAAAGAGACCCAGTACTTC. The chain couples TRBV2 to TRBJ2-5, with 8 bases lining up with TRBD2. This CDR3 region has 17 residues. Germline values: CDR1 SNHLY, CDR2 FYNNEI. With V trimmed by 0 bases and J by 3 bases, 9 bases remained unmatched.

This rearrangement joins TRBV9 to TRBJ2-5; TRBD2 matches 7 bases. Germline values: CDR1 SGDLS, CDR2 YYNGEE. This CDR3 has 14 amino acids. Losses at the gene ends were 0 bases for V and 4 bases for J; bases not matched to a gene: 3. The CDR3, as DNA: TGTGCCAGCAGCGTAGCGGGGGGAGGAGAGACCCAGTACTTC. This gives the protein CASSVAGGGETQYF.

The chain recombines TRBV5-1 with TRBJ2-5, with 9 bases lining up with TRBD2. The CDR3 covers 16 residues. CDR1 and CDR2 (germline): SGHRS, YFSETQ. V was clipped by 4 bases and J by 5 bases; unmatched bases: 12. DNA of the CDR3: TGCGCCAGCAGCGTGGGACTAGCACCGAGGGGGGAGACCCAGTACTTC. Its translation is CASSVGLAPRGETQYF.

V and J are TRBV5-5 and TRBJ1-2; TRBD1 aligns across 8 bases. The germline gives CDR1 SGHKS, CDR2 YYEKEE (reference sequence). This CDR3 region has 14 residues. After removal of 4 bases from V and 5 bases from J, the junction contained 7 bases not matched to a gene. The CDR3 sequence: CASSPSGGAYGYTF. CDR3 bases: TGTGCCAGCAGCCCCTCAGGGGGCGCATATGGCTACACCTTC.

CDR3 nucleotides: TGTGCCAGCAGCCAAAATATACTCTTATCTGGAAACACCATATATTTT. It encodes CASSQNILLSGNTIYF. The chain has TRBV3-1 (or the pseudogene TRBV3-2) and TRBJ1-3; no firm D call. V shed 2 bases and J shed 1 base, with 12 bases lying between them. Looked up from germline, CDR1 is LGHDT and CDR2 is YNNKEL (reference sequence). This CDR3 region has 16 residues.

As regards this clone: This CDR3 is also generated by other DNA sequences in the sample. The chain combines TRBV27 with TRBJ2-7; D might be TRBD2 (6 bases). Trimming shortened V by 3 bases and J by 4 bases, and 10 bases separated the two germline ends. The CDR3 is made up of 13 amino acids. Per the germline V gene, CDR1 is MNHEY and CDR2 is SMNVEV (reference sequence). The CDR3 is CASSLGGSYEQYF. The CDR3 DNA follows: TGTGCCAGCAGTTTGGGGGGTAGTTACGAGCAGTACTTC.

The chain joins TRBV7-8 to TRBJ1-4; D ambiguous. CDR3 length equals 12 residues. Germline V gene sequence: CDR1 SGHVS, CDR2 FQNEAQ. Trimming took off 5 bases at V and 15 bases at J, with 16 bases between the two ends. The chain's CDR3 is CASSPITEKMFF. The CDR3 DNA is TGTGCCAGCAGCCCTATAACTGAAAAGATGTTTTTT.

The chain links TRBV28 to TRBJ1-6, with D possibly TRBD1 on 5 matching bases. Germline V gene data show CDR1 as MDHEN and CDR2 as SYDVKM. Between the trimmed V and J ends, which lost 2 bases and 4 bases, there was a span of 12 bases. CDR3 length: 16 residues. This CDR3 is CASSLGGVQYNSPLHF. As DNA, the CDR3 is TGTGCCAGCAGTTTAGGAGGGGTCCAATATAATTCACCCCTCCACTTT.

The table lists this clone with a count of one. The J gene is TRBJ1-5, the V gene TRBV25-1; D is uncertain. Trimming pared 6 bases from V and 5 bases from J, leaving 11 bases between. There are 13 residues in the CDR3. The germline V gene has CDR1 MGHDK and CDR2 SYGVNS. In DNA, the CDR3 is TGTGCCAGCAGGTTGGCGCCCGATCAGCCCCAGCATTTT. Protein product: CASRLAPDQPQHF.